The T cell receptor beta chain under discussion was sequenced for a study of blood T cell repertoires in COVID-19. At the level of the study: Nucleic acid was either cDNA or gDNA, and it came from T cells, B-cell-depleted T cells, or PBMCs.

Individuals drawn from approximately 26 US areas were roughly 18 to 89 years old. Donors in Cohort 3 counted as recovered after two negative PCRs, clearance, or symptom resolution. This clone was seen a few times. In the original analysis: Estimates of nucleated cell counts were drawn from the amplification of reference gene primers. Profiled with immunoSEQ multiplex PCR; TCRdb holds only in-frame clones, not every one. D and trimming come from the DNA, and the V and J calls and clone size come from that table. The table has a few hundred thousand clones, about nine tenths seen once. After removal of 4 bases from V and 7 bases from J, the junction contained 8 bases not matched to a gene. The length of the CDR3 is 14 residues. Germline lookup yields CDR1 SGHNT and CDR2 YYREEE (reference sequence).

Specimen: PBMCs or T cells enriched from blood (not recorded which). The chain carries TRBV5-4 and TRBJ1-5, with 7 positions matching TRBD1. The sequence was obtained from a woman aged 60-70 years who had recovered from COVID-19. The CDR3 protein is CASSVGGRGQPQHF. The CDR3 DNA sequence: TGTGCCAGCAGCGTTGGGGGCAGGGGGCAGCCCCAGCATTTT.